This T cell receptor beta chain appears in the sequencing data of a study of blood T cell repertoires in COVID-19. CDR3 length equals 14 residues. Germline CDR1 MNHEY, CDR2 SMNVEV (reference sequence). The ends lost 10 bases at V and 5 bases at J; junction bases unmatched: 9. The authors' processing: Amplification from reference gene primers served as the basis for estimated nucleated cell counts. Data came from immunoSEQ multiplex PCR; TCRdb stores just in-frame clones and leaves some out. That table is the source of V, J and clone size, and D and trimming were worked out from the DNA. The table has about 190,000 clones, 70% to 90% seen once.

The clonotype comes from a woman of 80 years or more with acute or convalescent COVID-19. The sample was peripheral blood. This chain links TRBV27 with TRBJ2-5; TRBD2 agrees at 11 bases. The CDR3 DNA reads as TGTGCCACCTCATTAGCGGGAGGGCCGGAGACCCAGTACTTC. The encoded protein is CATSLAGGPETQYF.